This is a list of T cell receptor beta chains from one sample in a study of tumor-infiltrating lymphocytes in primary liver carcinoma. One entry per CDR3 protein results from TCRdb running MiXCR on the multiplex PCR reads. Here the sample spans fewer than 75,000 distinct CDR3 sequences, about 71% being singletons. Sequencing was done on a sample of liver tumor tissue from sampling region 4. All receptors derive from a man in his forties with primary liver carcinoma and hepatitis B virus infection. The CDR3 runs from the conserved cysteine through the conserved F or W. The D gene is left open where the match is weak. Only part of the rows carry a size: once, few, many, or a class if the clone is expanded.

J: TRBJ2-1; V: TRBV9; size: NA; D: NA; DNA: TGTGCCAGCAGCGTAGGTAATAGGCCTGATGAGCAGTTCTTC; CDR3: CASSVGNRPDEQFF
J: TRBJ2-7; V: TRBV11-2; size: NA; D: NA; DNA: TGTGTCAGCAGCCTAACCCTAGCGAGGGCTAGCGAGCAGTACTTC; CDR3: CVSSLTLARASEQYF
J: TRBJ2-5; V: TRBV11-2; size: many; D: TRBD2; DNA: TGTGCCAGCAGCCCCACTATGACTAGCGGGAGTGGAGAGACCCAGTACTTC; CDR3: CASSPTMTSGSGETQYF
J: TRBJ1-2; V: TRBV5-4; size: NA; D: TRBD1; DNA: TGTACCAGCAGCTTGGCCACCTGGACAGGGAACAATTATGGTTACACCTTC; CDR3: CTSSLATWTGNNYGYTF
J: TRBJ1-1; V: TRBV11-2; size: NA; D: TRBD1; DNA: TGTGCCAGCAGCCAACCCAGGGGGTTGGTGAACACTAAAGCTTTCTTT; CDR3: CASSQPRGLVNTKAFF
J: TRBJ2-3; V: TRBV29-1; size: NA; D: TRBD1; DNA: TGCAGCGTGGGACAGGAGAGAGATACGCAGTATTTT; CDR3: CSVGQERDTQYF
J: TRBJ1-2; V: TRBV4-2; size: NA; D: NA; DNA: TGTGCTAGCAGCCCCAAGGGGGGAAGCAGCTATGGCTACACCTTC; CDR3: CASSPKGGSSYGYTF
J: TRBJ1-4; V: TRBV6-5; size: NA; D: NA; DNA: TGTGCCAGCAGTTACTCGCGGAGGACTAATGAAAAACTGTTTTTT; CDR3: CASSYSRRTNEKLFF
J: TRBJ1-2; V: TRBV11-2; size: NA; D: NA; DNA: TGTGCCAGCAGCACAGGGAGAGGGGGTACCTATGGCTACACCTTC; CDR3: CASSTGRGGTYGYTF
J: TRBJ2-7; V: TRBV29-1; size: NA; D: TRBD1; DNA: TGTGGCGTTTTGCAGGGGGCTTTATCCTACGAGCAGTACTTC; CDR3: CGVLQGALSYEQYF
J: TRBJ2-5; V: TRBV10-2; size: once; D: TRBD2; DNA: TGCGCCAGTAAAACCAGCGGGAGCGAGACCCGGTACTTC; CDR3: CASKTSGSETRYF
J: TRBJ1-5; V: TRBV7-9; size: NA; D: NA; DNA: TGTGTCAGCAGCGCACATTTTGAGCCCCAACATTTT; CDR3: CVSSAHFEPQHF
J: TRBJ2-7; V: TRBV4-1; size: NA; D: NA; DNA: TGCGCCAGTAGCCCTGGCCATTGGTACGAGCAGTACTTC; CDR3: CASSPGHWYEQYF
J: TRBJ2-7; V: TRBV2; size: once; D: NA; DNA: TGTGCCAGTAGTGAGAACAGGGTGGTCTCCTACGAGCAGTATTTC; CDR3: CASSENRVVSYEQYF
J: TRBJ2-1; V: TRBV28; size: NA; D: NA; DNA: TGTGCCAACGGTCCACGGACCAGCGGGCTGTACAATGAGCAGTTCTTC; CDR3: CANGPRTSGLYNEQFF
J: TRBJ2-6; V: TRBV11-2; size: NA; D: NA; DNA: TGTGCCACCCAGCGGCCGCGCTGTGGGGCCAACGTCGTGACTTTC; CDR3: CATQRPRCGANVVTF
J: TRBJ2-7; V: TRBV4-3; size: NA; D: NA; DNA: TGCGCCAGCGGCCAAGTTGGGGAGTCCAAGCAGTACTTC; CDR3: CASGQVGESKQYF
J: TRBJ2-7; V: TRBV11-2; size: NA; D: NA; DNA: TGTACCAGCAGCTTAGACTTCGGGACACCTAGCTCCTACGAGCAGTACTTC; CDR3: CTSSLDFGTPSSYEQYF
J: TRBJ2-1; V: TRBV6-5; size: NA; D: TRBD2; DNA: TGTGCCAGTAGTTGGAGAGCGGGGGAGCAGTTCTTC; CDR3: CASSWRAGEQFF
J: TRBJ2-3; V: TRBV29-1; size: NA; D: NA; DNA: TGCGGCATTGAAGGGACACAGGATTCTAGCACAGATACGCAGTGTTTT; CDR3: CGIEGTQDSSTDTQCF
J: TRBJ2-1; V: TRBV4-1; size: NA; D: TRBD2; DNA: TGCGCCAGCAGTCCGACATCCCCGGGACTAGGGACAAATGAGCAGTTCTTC; CDR3: CASSPTSPGLGTNEQFF
J: TRBJ2-3; V: TRBV7-8; size: NA; D: NA; DNA: TGTGCCAGCAGCTCGAGCAACCACCCCGGGGGGCTCCCAGATACGCACTATTTT; CDR3: CASSSSNHPGGLPDTHYF
J: TRBJ2-1; V: TRBV2; size: NA; D: NA; DNA: TGTGCCTGTTCGACAAGGGAGGATGAGCAGTTCTTC; CDR3: CACSTREDEQFF
J: TRBJ2-2; V: TRBV12-3/TRBV12-4; size: NA; D: TRBD2; DNA: TGTGCCAGCAGTGGCCGTGTAGCGGGATATACCAGGGAGCTGTTTTTT; CDR3: CASSGRVAGYTRELFF
J: TRBJ2-3; V: TRBV6-2/TRBV6-3; size: NA; D: NA; DNA: TGTGCCAGCAGGAGGACAATGAGCAATCAGCCCCAGTATTTT; CDR3: CASRRTMSNQPQYF
J: TRBJ2-3; V: TRBV11-2; size: NA; D: TRBD2; DNA: TGCGCCATCAGCTTAGGAGGGACTAGCGGGAGGGCCGAAGATACGCGGTATTTT; CDR3: CAISLGGTSGRAEDTRYF
J: TRBJ1-2; V: TRBV4-1; size: NA; D: NA; DNA: TGCGCCATCAAACCGGGCTACACCTTC; CDR3: CAIKPGYTF
J: TRBJ2-2; V: TRBV29-1; size: few; D: NA; DNA: TGCAGCGTTGCGCCGAACACCGGGGAGCTGTTTTTT; CDR3: CSVAPNTGELFF
J: TRBJ2-2; V: TRBV3-1; size: NA; D: NA; DNA: TGTACCAGCAGCCAATCGGGTCCAGGGGAGCTGTTTTTT; CDR3: CTSSQSGPGELFF
J: TRBJ2-6; V: TRBV6-5; size: NA; D: NA; DNA: TGTGTCAGCAGTTATTTCCTCTCTGGGGCCAACGTCCTGAGTTTC; CDR3: CVSSYFLSGANVLSF
J: TRBJ2-3; V: TRBV12-3/TRBV12-4; size: NA; D: TRBD2; DNA: TGTGCCAGCAGCTCCCCAACTAGCGGGAGAAGTATAGATACGCAGTATTTT; CDR3: CASSSPTSGRSIDTQYF
J: TRBJ1-1; V: TRBV29-1; size: NA; D: NA; DNA: TGCGGCGTTGAACGGGGTATGAACACTGAAGCTTTATTT; CDR3: CGVERGMNTEALF
J: TRBJ2-2; V: TRBV4-1; size: once; D: TRBD2; DNA: TGCGCCAGCAGTCTAGCGGGAGATGTCACCGGGGAGCTGATTTTT; CDR3: CASSLAGDVTGELIF
J: TRBJ2-7; V: TRBV11-1; size: few; D: NA; DNA: TGTGCCATCAGTTTAGGACCGGCGGGTGAAAGCTCCTACGAGCAGTACTTC; CDR3: CAISLGPAGESSYEQYF
J: TRBJ2-3; V: TRBV20-1; size: NA; D: TRBD2; DNA: TGCAGTGCTGACGCCGGGACTAGCGGGAGGGCCCGGACATATACGCAGTATTTT; CDR3: CSADAGTSGRARTYTQYF
J: TRBJ2-2; V: TRBV4-1; size: NA; D: TRBD1; DNA: TGCGCCAGCAGCCTACCCCGGACAGGGGTGAACACCAGGGAGCTGTTTTTT; CDR3: CASSLPRTGVNTRELFF
J: TRBJ2-2; V: TRBV29-1; size: once; D: TRBD2; DNA: TGCAACGCCGAAGAGGGAGGGTTCACCGGGGAGCTGCTTTTT; CDR3: CNAEEGGFTGELLF
J: TRBJ2-7; V: TRBV7-8; size: NA; D: NA; DNA: TGTACCAGCAGCTTGGGCCTGATGGAGGAGCAGTACTTC; CDR3: CTSSLGLMEEQYF
J: TRBJ1-1; V: TRBV11-2; size: once; D: NA; DNA: TGTGTCAGCATCTTAGAAGATAACACTGAAGCTTTCTTT; CDR3: CVSILEDNTEAFF
J: TRBJ2-2; V: TRBV6-6; size: many; D: NA; DNA: TGTGCCAGCAGTACTCCCTCGGGAGCTAACACCGGGGAGCTGTTTTTT; CDR3: CASSTPSGANTGELFF